Listed below are T cell receptor beta chains from one sample, sequenced in a study of blood T cell repertoires in COVID-19. TCRdb's table, derived via immunoSEQ multiplex PCR, lists solely in-frame clones and lacks some. The sample gives about 260,000 clones, roughly 80% of which show up once; 4.1% is in the top ten. Material: PBMCs or T cells enriched from blood (not recorded which). The origin of the receptors is a man younger than 45 with acute COVID-19. CDR3s include the opening cysteine and the closing phenylalanine or tryptophan. A D gene is named only where the DNA matches it firmly. Some rows have no size entry. The others give once, few or many, or a class for an expanded clone.

>NA|TRBV20-1|TRBJ1-3|NA
TGCAGTGCTAGGACGGGGAACACCATATATTTT
CSARTGNTIYF
>NA|TRBV10-2|TRBJ1-5|TRBD1
TGCGCCAGCAGTGGGACAGGGTCCAATCAGCCCCAGCATTTT
CASSGTGSNQPQHF
>few|TRBV11-3|TRBJ1-3|TRBD1
TGTGCCAGCAGCCCCGGACAGGGGCCTGGAAACACCATATATTTT
CASSPGQGPGNTIYF
>NA|TRBV12-3/TRBV12-4|TRBJ1-1|NA
TGTGCCAGCAGGCGACAGATGAACACTGAAGCTTTCTTT
CASRRQMNTEAFF
>once|TRBV5-4|TRBJ1-1|NA
TGTGCCAGCAGCCCGGGCTCCGGGGGGGGGTTCACTGAAGCTTTCTTT
CASSPGSGGGFTEAFF
>once|TRBV6-6|TRBJ1-1|NA
TGTGCCAGCAGTTACTCCTCAGTGAACACTGAAGCTTTCTTT
CASSYSSVNTEAFF
>NA|TRBV28|TRBJ1-3|TRBD1
TGTGCCAGCAGTCCGGGACAGGGGGCTGGAAACACCATATATTTT
CASSPGQGAGNTIYF
>NA|TRBV3-1/TRBV3-2|TRBJ1-6|NA
TGTGCCAGCAGCAACTTCCGGTCACCCCTCCACTTT
CASSNFRSPLHF
>NA|TRBV3-1/TRBV3-2|TRBJ2-1|NA
TGTGCCAGCAGCCAAGATTACGTCTTTTCACTAGAAGGCATCGATGAGCAGTTCTTC
CASSQDYVFSLEGIDEQFF
>NA|TRBV5-6|TRBJ1-2|NA
TGTGCCAGCAGCGTTATCGGGGTTACTAACTATGGCTACACCTTC
CASSVIGVTNYGYTF
>NA|TRBV5-1|TRBJ1-4|TRBD1
TGCGCCAGCAGCTCCCTCGGACAGGGTAGGACTAATGAAAAACTGTTTTTT
CASSSLGQGRTNEKLFF
>NA|TRBV19|TRBJ2-5|NA
TGTGCCAGTAGTAGTGTAGGGCAGGGTGGGACCCAGTACTTC
CASSSVGQGGTQYF
>NA|TRBV28|TRBJ1-6|NA
TGTGCCAGCAGTCTCTCACAGGGAGTGAATTCACCCCTCCACTTT
CASSLSQGVNSPLHF
>NA|TRBV6-5|TRBJ1-2|NA
TGTGCCAGCACTAACAGGGAAGGCTACACCTTC
CASTNREGYTF
>NA|TRBV5-1|TRBJ2-5|NA
TGCGCCAGCAGCTTGGCGGGGTTCCAAGAGACCCAGTACTTC
CASSLAGFQETQYF
>NA|TRBV5-1|TRBJ2-5|NA
TGCGCCAGCAGCTTTACAGGCCAGGGGGGGACCCAGTACTTC
CASSFTGQGGTQYF
>NA|TRBV2|TRBJ2-1|TRBD1
TGTGCCAGCAAAACCGGACAGGGGGCGCGGAATGAGCAGTTCTTC
CASKTGQGARNEQFF